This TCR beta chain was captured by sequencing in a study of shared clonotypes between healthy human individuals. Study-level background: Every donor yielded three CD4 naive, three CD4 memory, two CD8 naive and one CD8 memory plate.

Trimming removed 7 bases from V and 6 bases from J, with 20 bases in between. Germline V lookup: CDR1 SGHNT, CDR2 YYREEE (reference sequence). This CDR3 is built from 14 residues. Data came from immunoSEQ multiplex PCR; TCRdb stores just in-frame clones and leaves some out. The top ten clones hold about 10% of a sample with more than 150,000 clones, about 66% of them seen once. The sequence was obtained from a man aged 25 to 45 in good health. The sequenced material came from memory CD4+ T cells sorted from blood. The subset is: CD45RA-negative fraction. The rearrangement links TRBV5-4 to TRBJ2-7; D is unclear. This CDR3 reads CASGDSPSVSEQYF. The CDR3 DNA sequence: TGTGCCAGCGGAGATTCCCCCTCTGTTAGCGAGCAGTACTTC.